The 32 T cell receptor beta chains presented below share a single source sample, sequenced in a study of CD8 T cells in ankylosing spondylitis. These receptors' targets are unknown. TCRdb used MiXCR to reprocess the 5' RACE reads, holding one entry per CDR3 protein. The table records about 800,000 distinct CDR3 sequences, over 9.5% of them present only once. The study, taken as a whole, reports: Ankylosing spondylitis blood appeared to be characterized by a TCR beta motif of several highly homologous variants.

The sequencing input was blood, either unsorted or a sorted T cell fraction (not recorded which). These receptors originate from a male donor with ankylosing spondylitis.

The rearrangement joins TRBV7-6 to TRBJ2-7; the D call may be TRBD1 or TRBD2 (5 bases each). V lost 5 bases, J lost 3 bases, and 20 bases lay in between. The CDR3 sequence is 16 residues long. Germline V gene lookup returns CDR1 SGHVS and CDR2 FNYEAQ. CDR3 region: CASSPVFWDGDYEQYF. Written as DNA, the CDR3 is TGTGCCAGCAGCCCGGTATTCTGGGACGGGGACTACGAGCAGTACTTC.

Only a few counts were recorded for this clonotype. The chain joins TRBV20-1 to TRBJ2-3; tentative D call: TRBD1 (6 bases). The germline V gene encodes CDR1 DFQATT and CDR2 SNEGSKA (reference sequence). V gave up 8 bases and J gave up 4 bases, with 16 bases separating them. The CDR3 has 13 residues. CDR3 region: CSSKGESADTQYF. The CDR3 DNA is TGCAGTAGCAAGGGGGAATCCGCAGATACGCAGTATTTT.

This clonotype has ten or more counts. J is TRBJ1-5 and V is TRBV12-3 or TRBV12-4, with a weak D call TRBD1 (5 bases). V lost 5 bases, J lost 7 bases, and 15 bases lay in between. The CDR3 is made up of 14 amino acids. The CDR3 DNA sequence: TGTGCCAGCAGTCCCGACAGCAGGGACCAGCCCCAGCATTTT. This translates into CASSPDSRDQPQHF.

This clonotype was picked up a small number of times. This rearrangement joins TRBV7-9 to TRBJ1-1; D remains unclear. Between the trimmed V and J ends, which lost 7 bases and 1 base, there was a span of 13 bases. Germline V gene data show CDR1 as SEHNR and CDR2 as FQNEAQ (reference sequence). The length of the CDR3 is 14 residues. The CDR3 loop is CASTGPGANTEAFF. The DNA for the CDR3 is TGTGCCAGCACCGGCCCAGGAGCGAACACTGAAGCTTTCTTT.

This clonotype was picked up a small number of times. The chain combines TRBV24-1 with TRBJ1-1; 7 positions agree with TRBD1. Germline values: CDR1 KGHDR, CDR2 SFDVKD. V shed 10 bases, J shed 1 base, and the junction held 2 bases outside the gene matches. This CDR3 region has 12 residues. The CDR3 region is CATRQGNTEAFF. CDR3 nucleotide sequence: TGTGCCACGCGACAGGGGAACACTGAAGCTTTCTTT.

This chain uses TRBV20-1 with TRBJ2-4, with TRBD2 matching over 10 bases. Germline V gives CDR1 DFQATT, CDR2 SNEGSKA (reference sequence). With 1 base clipped from V and 6 bases from J, the junction kept 6 bases outside the gene matches. CDR3 size: 15 residues. This CDR3 reads CSARGVAGGSNIQYF. For the CDR3, the DNA is TGCAGTGCTAGAGGTGTAGCGGGGGGTTCAAACATTCAGTACTTC.

This clonotype was detected only a few times. V gene TRBV28 combines with J gene TRBJ2-1, with TRBD2 identical over 9 bases. The CDR3 runs to 15 residues. Trimming took 6 bases from V and 0 from J; bases not matched to a gene: 3. The germline CDR1 and CDR2 sequences are MDHEN and SYDVKM. The CDR3 DNA reads TGTGCCAGCAGGCCAGCGGGAGGCTCCTACAATGAGCAGTTCTTC. It codes for CASRPAGGSYNEQFF.

A few counts support this clonotype. This sequence joins TRBV10-3 and TRBJ2-3; the match to TRBD2 covers 13 bases. CDR3 length: 15 amino acids. The junction had 5 bases not matched to a gene; V was cut back by 7 bases and J by 4 bases. Germline V gene sequence: CDR1 ENHRY, CDR2 SYGVKD. The CDR3 DNA reads TGTGCCATCACCAGACTAGCGGGAGGAGCAGATACGCAGTATTTT. This encodes CAITRLAGGADTQYF.

The chain uses TRBV7-2 and TRBJ2-7, with a possible D match to TRBD2 (5 bases). Trimming took 2 bases from V and 3 from J, leaving 11 bases between them. Per germline, CDR1 SGHTA and CDR2 FQGNSA. This CDR3 has 14 amino acids. The CDR3: CASSLSRDYYEQYF. The DNA of the CDR3 is TGTGCCAGCAGCTTATCCCGAGACTACTACGAGCAGTACTTC.

The sample holds many counts of this clonotype. The rearrangement uses TRBV20-1 and TRBJ1-4; 7 nucleotides match TRBD1. Germline V CDR1 and CDR2: DFQATT, SNEGSKA (reference sequence). V lost 4 bases and J lost 6; bases outside the gene matches: 5. The length of the CDR3 is 13 residues. The CDR3 bases are TGCAGTGCTATCCGACAGGGTTATGAAAAACTGTTTTTT. Its translation is CSAIRQGYEKLFF.

CDR3 DNA sequence: TGCAGTGCTAGCAAGGGGCCTGACTATGGCTACACCTTC. It encodes CSASKGPDYGYTF. The chain joins TRBV20-1 to TRBJ1-2; the D gene is possibly TRBD1 (5 bases). CDR1 and CDR2 from the germline V gene are DFQATT and SNEGSKA (reference sequence). This CDR3 has 13 amino acids. Trimming removed 3 bases at V and 3 bases at J, with 11 bases between.

There are many counts of this clonotype. V gene TRBV6-5 combines with J gene TRBJ1-6; D uncertain. CDR3 length: 12 residues. The germline V gene has CDR1 MNHEY and CDR2 SVGAGI. With 6 bases removed from V and 3 bases from J, the gap between germline ends came to 3 bases. CDR3 loop: CASRNYNSPLHF. The DNA of the CDR3 is TGTGCCAGCAGAAACTATAATTCACCCCTCCACTTT.

This rearrangement joins TRBV28 to TRBJ1-1, with D perhaps matching TRBD1 (5 bases). The CDR3 has 13 amino acids. The germline V gene has CDR1 MDHEN and CDR2 SYDVKM. V lost 3 bases to trimming and J lost 6 bases, with 11 bases between them. The CDR3 loop reads CASSFGTAPEAFF. As DNA, the CDR3 is TGTGCCAGCAGTTTCGGGACGGCCCCTGAAGCTTTCTTT.

The sample holds many counts of this clonotype. CDR3 protein: CASSLTGDMNTEAFF. The CDR3 DNA reads as TGTGCCAGCAGCTTGACAGGAGACATGAACACTGAAGCTTTCTTT. The V call is TRBV5-6, the J call TRBJ1-1; the D gene is possibly TRBD1 (5 bases). V gave up 1 base and J gave up 0 bases, with 10 bases separating them. The CDR3 is 15 residues long. Germline values: CDR1 SGHDT, CDR2 YYEEEE.

The sample holds many counts of this clonotype. The chain has TRBV7-2 and TRBJ2-2; 7 bases align to TRBD2. The V segment lost 5 bases and the J segment 7 bases; nucleotides outside the gene matches: 4. Germline loops: CDR1 SGHTA, CDR2 FQGNSA. CDR3 size: 13 residues. CDR3 coding DNA: TGTGCCAGCAGCCTAAGGACTAGCGGGGAGCTGTTTTTT. Protein: CASSLRTSGELFF.

This chain joins TRBV7-2 and TRBJ1-2, with 9 bases matching TRBD1. Germline V gene sequence: CDR1 SGHTA, CDR2 FQGNSA. The J segment lost 4 bases and the V segment lost 5 bases, leaving 11 bases of the junction unmatched. This CDR3 is built from 16 residues. The CDR3 spells CASSQSRDRVRYGYTF. Written as DNA, the CDR3 is TGTGCCAGCAGCCAGAGCCGGGACAGGGTACGCTATGGCTACACCTTC.

This clonotype was seen ten or more times. The rearrangement uses TRBV7-2 and TRBJ2-3; D remains ambiguous. The CDR3 runs 13 residues. Germline-derived CDR1 and CDR2 are SGHTA and FQGNSA. The germline V and J ends were trimmed by 0 bases and 11 bases, with 12 bases remaining between them. The CDR3 nucleotides are TGTGCCAGCAGCTTAGCGGGTTCTCGAGGGCAGTATTTT. Amino acid sequence: CASSLAGSRGQYF.

This clonotype appeared a few times. V and J are TRBV5-1 and TRBJ2-1, with D maybe TRBD2 (6 bases). The CDR3 totals 15 residues. Germline lookup yields CDR1 SGHRS and CDR2 YFSETQ. V shed 4 bases and J shed 3 bases, with 14 bases lying between them. The CDR3 sequence is CASSPAEGGYNEQFF. In DNA form, the CDR3 reads TGCGCCAGCAGCCCCGCGGAGGGCGGCTACAATGAGCAGTTCTTC.

The chain has TRBV12-3 or TRBV12-4 and TRBJ1-2; D is unclear. The CDR3 sequence is 11 residues long. Deletions cut 6 bases from V and 5 bases from J, with 7 bases between. DNA for the CDR3: TGTGCCAGCAGCTTCTTATATGGCTACACCTTC. Translated, it gives CASSFLYGYTF.

This clonotype was seen a few times. The chain is built from TRBV30 and TRBJ2-7; 7 bases are a match to TRBD1. This CDR3 spans 15 amino acids. Germline V gene lookup returns CDR1 GTSNPN and CDR2 SVGIG (reference sequence). After removal of 5 bases from V and 1 base from J, the junction contained 11 bases not matched to a gene. The CDR3 DNA follows: TGTGCCTGGGACAGGGATCGACTTCTGTCCTACGAGCAGTACTTC. Translation: CAWDRDRLLSYEQYF. The entire variable domain, with the rest obtained from reference TRBV30 and TRBJ2-7, is as follows: SQTIHQWPATLVQPVGSPLSLECTVEGTSNPNLYWYRQAAGRGLQLLFYSVGIGQISSEVPQNLSASRPQDRQFILSSKKLLLSDSGFYLCAWDRDRLLSYEQYFGPGTRLTVT.

The rearrangement links TRBV6-2 or TRBV6-3 to TRBJ2-1, with 13 bases identical to TRBD2. V lost 6 bases to trimming and J lost 0 bases; unmatched junction nucleotides: 8. The CDR3 totals 18 residues. CDR1 and CDR2 from the germline V gene are MNHEY and SVGEGT. The CDR3 is CASSRTSGSRYSYNEQFF. In DNA, the CDR3 is TGTGCCAGCAGCCGGACTAGCGGGAGCCGATACTCCTACAATGAGCAGTTCTTC.

V gene TRBV6-1 combines with J gene TRBJ1-2; a weak D match, TRBD1 (6 bases). The CDR3 consists of 14 residues. Trimming removed 8 bases at V and 8 bases at J, with 21 bases between. The germline V gene has CDR1 MNHNS and CDR2 SASEGT. For the CDR3, the DNA is TGTGCCAGCGGCCTTACAGGGTTAGCACGGGGCTACACCTTC. It translates to CASGLTGLARGYTF.

The rearrangement joins TRBV20-1 to TRBJ1-5; D is uncertain. Per the germline V gene, CDR1 is DFQATT and CDR2 is SNEGSKA (reference sequence). The CDR3 consists of 14 residues. V lost 5 bases and J lost 6, with 17 bases in between. The CDR3 DNA reads TGCAGTGCTTCCCCTCTGGAGGGTGTTCAGCCCCAGCATTTT. Amino acid sequence: CSASPLEGVQPQHF.

In its sample, this clonotype was seen many times. The genes are TRBV20-1 and TRBJ1-5; D might be TRBD1 (5 bases). The germline CDR1 and CDR2 sequences are DFQATT and SNEGSKA (reference sequence). V lost 2 bases to trimming and J lost 5 bases, with 7 bases between them. This CDR3 comprises 12 residues. CDR3 bases: TGCAGTGCTAGACGGGGGTATCAGCCCCAGCATTTT. This translates into CSARRGYQPQHF.

There are a few counts of this clonotype. This rearrangement joins TRBV6-2 or TRBV6-3 to TRBJ2-7; D might be TRBD2 (5 bases). V lost 6 bases and J lost 3, with 15 bases in between. Looked up from germline, CDR1 is MNHEY and CDR2 is SVGEGT. CDR3 size: 14 residues. The CDR3: CASRLGSGDYEQYF. For the CDR3, the DNA is TGTGCCAGCAGACTAGGGTCCGGAGACTACGAGCAGTACTTC.

This clonotype has a count of ten or more. The chain uses TRBV5-1 and TRBJ2-3, with a tentative D call TRBD2 (5 bases). CDR3 length equals 16 residues. Germline V gene lookup returns CDR1 SGHRS and CDR2 YFSETQ. V lost 7 bases to trimming and J lost 2 bases, with 20 bases between them. The CDR3: CASCPMAAAYTDTQYF. The DNA of the CDR3 is TGCGCCAGCTGTCCTATGGCAGCGGCATACACAGATACGCAGTATTTT.

This clonotype was seen many times. CDR3 in DNA: TGTGCCAGCAGAGACAGGGGATCTGGCTACACCTTC. Protein: CASRDRGSGYTF. The V and J genes are TRBV25-1 and TRBJ1-2; 8 bases fit TRBD1. The CDR3 runs 12 residues. Germline V gene lookup returns CDR1 MGHDK and CDR2 SYGVNS. V dropped 6 bases and J dropped 7; count of bases not matched to a gene: 4.

This clonotype was found a few times. V gene TRBV7-2 combines with J gene TRBJ2-1; 12 bases are a match to TRBD2. This CDR3 is built from 18 residues. The ends lost 0 bases at V and 9 bases at J; junction bases unmatched: 12. Germline V gene lookup returns CDR1 SGHTA and CDR2 FQGNSA. CDR3 DNA sequence: TGTGCCAGCAGCTTAGCCCCTCAAGCTAGCGGGAGGGTTAGTGAGCAGTTCTTC. Encoded protein: CASSLAPQASGRVSEQFF.

This clonotype was seen a handful of times. The CDR3 region is CAGGRNSYEQYF. CDR3 nucleotides: TGTGCCGGGGGACGCAACTCCTACGAGCAGTACTTC. The V and J genes are TRBV6-1 and TRBJ2-7, with D possibly being TRBD1 or TRBD2 (5 bases each). V lost 11 bases, J lost 0 bases, and 11 bases lay in between. CDR3 length: 12 amino acids. Germline V gene lookup returns CDR1 MNHNS and CDR2 SASEGT.

This clonotype was recorded many times. The chain couples TRBV10-3 to TRBJ2-7; D gene ambiguous. CDR1 is ENHRY, CDR2 SYGVKD, per germline. Trimming cost V 0 bases and J 2 bases, with 11 bases left between them. The CDR3 loop spans 15 amino acids. The CDR3 coding sequence is TGTGCCATCAGTGAGTCGATAGGGTTTACCTACGAGCAGTACTTC. Amino acids: CAISESIGFTYEQYF.

The chain employs TRBV20-1 and TRBJ2-1; D gene ambiguous. The CDR3 is 12 residues long. V gave up 1 base and J gave up 5 bases, with 6 bases separating them. Germline V gene sequence: CDR1 DFQATT, CDR2 SNEGSKA (reference sequence). CDR3 DNA sequence: TGCAGTGCTAGAGTCACACACAATGAGCAGTTCTTC. Its translation: CSARVTHNEQFF.

This clonotype was picked up a small number of times. V gene TRBV29-1 combines with J gene TRBJ2-5; D gene ambiguous. CDR3 length equals 12 residues. V dropped 4 bases and J dropped 0 bases, with 6 bases sitting between them. The germline CDR1 and CDR2 sequences are SQVTM and ANQGSEA. This chain's CDR3 is CSVVAYQETQYF. The CDR3 region has the DNA TGCAGCGTTGTTGCCTACCAAGAGACCCAGTACTTC.